This passage covers 14 T cell receptor beta chains from one sample sequenced in a study of blood T cell repertoires in COVID-19. Clones were read by immunoSEQ multiplex PCR, and TCRdb kept only the in-frame ones, dropping some. The profile shows 300,000 to 450,000 clones, approximately 90% of them singletons. The sample consisted of PBMCs or T cells enriched from blood (not recorded which). These receptors came from a woman younger than 30 who had recovered from COVID-19.

The genes are TRBV7-9 and TRBJ1-3; a weak D match, TRBD1 (5 bases). Trimming removed 3 bases at V and 2 bases at J, with 8 bases between. The CDR3 is 14 residues long. The germline gives CDR1 SEHNR, CDR2 FQNEAQ (reference sequence). CDR3 coding DNA: TGTGCCAGCAGCTTGACAGTAACTGGAAACACCATATATTTT. Its translation: CASSLTVTGNTIYF.

The chain is built from TRBV4-3 and TRBJ1-6; D is unresolved. Germline CDR1 LGHNA, CDR2 YSLEER. The CDR3 has 13 residues. Between the trimmed V and J ends, which lost 0 bases and 6 bases, there was a span of 3 bases. The DNA for the CDR3 is TGCGCCAGCAGCCAAGACGGTAATTCACCCCTCCACTTT. Translated: CASSQDGNSPLHF.

This sequence joins TRBV30 and TRBJ1-3; no firm D call. Per the germline V gene, CDR1 is GTSNPN and CDR2 is SVGIG (reference sequence). The CDR3 length is 16 residues. Between the trimmed V and J ends, which lost 5 bases and 3 bases, there was a span of 20 bases. The CDR3 nucleotides are TGTGCCTGGGGCCGTCTGGGTGGACTTAGTGGAAACACCATATATTTT. Its protein product is CAWGRLGGLSGNTIYF.

This rearrangement joins TRBV19 to TRBJ2-5; 8 bases agree with TRBD1. The germline gives CDR1 LNHDA, CDR2 SQIVND (reference sequence). This CDR3 region has 15 residues. V trimming: 3 bases; J trimming: 4 bases; junction bases outside the gene matches: 7. In DNA form, the CDR3 reads TGTGCCAGTAGTATCGGGAACAGGGGGGCAGAGACCCAGTACTTC. Its protein is CASSIGNRGAETQYF.

The chain combines TRBV18 with TRBJ1-1; no definite D call. V was shortened by 5 bases and J by 4 bases, with 14 bases between the two germline ends. Germline V gives CDR1 KGHSH, CDR2 LQKENI. This CDR3 has 14 residues. DNA of the CDR3: TGTGCCAGCTCAGTGCACCCCCGGGGCACTGAAGCTTTCTTT. Residues: CASSVHPRGTEAFF.

This CDR3 reads CASSPTLTGGSEKLFF. As DNA, the CDR3 is TGTGCCAGCAGCCCGACCCTGACAGGGGGTAGTGAAAAACTGTTTTTT. This chain connects TRBV3-1 (or the pseudogene TRBV3-2) to TRBJ1-4, with 9 bases identical to TRBD1. The V gene's germline CDR1 is LGHDT and CDR2 YNNKEL (reference sequence). J lost 7 bases, V lost 4 bases, and 10 bases had no gene match. The CDR3 length is 16 residues.

V and J are TRBV19 and TRBJ2-1; 12 bases are shared with TRBD2. V lost 1 base to trimming and J lost 1 base; unmatched junction nucleotides: 5. Germline CDR1 LNHDA, CDR2 SQIVND (reference sequence). The CDR3 is 18 residues long. This CDR3 reads CASSIVLAGGRSYNEQFF. CDR3 DNA: TGTGCCAGTAGTATAGTGCTAGCGGGGGGGCGGTCCTACAATGAGCAGTTCTTC.

The chain combines TRBV19 with TRBJ2-3; 9 bases agree with TRBD2. Germline-derived CDR1 and CDR2 are LNHDA and SQIVND (reference sequence). This CDR3 is built from 14 residues. V shed 4 bases and J 2 bases; nucleotides not matched to a gene: 1. The DNA of the CDR3 is TGTGCCAGTAGTAGCGGGGGGGACACAGATACGCAGTATTTT. Its protein product is CASSSGGDTDTQYF.

The CDR3 DNA reads as TGTGCCAGCAGTGCGGACAGACATGGCTACACCTTC. As protein: CASSADRHGYTF. The chain employs TRBV2 and TRBJ1-2, with TRBD1 as a possible D gene (6 bases). Looked up from germline, CDR1 is SNHLY and CDR2 is FYNNEI. V was trimmed by 4 bases and J by 6 bases, leaving 9 bases between them. CDR3 length: 12 amino acids.

CDR3 sequence: CASSHTSSQETQYF. In DNA form, the CDR3 reads TGTGCCAGCAGTCACACTAGCTCCCAAGAGACCCAGTACTTC. The V call is TRBV6-2 or TRBV6-3, the J call TRBJ2-5; possibly TRBD2 for D (6 bases). The CDR3 covers 14 residues. Trimming removed 5 bases from V and 1 base from J, with 11 bases in between. Germline V CDR1 and CDR2: MNHEY, SVGEGT.

The rearrangement joins TRBV6-5 to TRBJ1-1; 7 bases are a match to TRBD1. The germline CDR1 and CDR2 sequences are MNHEY and SVGAGI. The CDR3 length is 15 residues. V gave up 4 bases and J gave up 0 bases; unmatched junction bases: 5. The CDR3 DNA sequence: TGTGCCAGCAGTTTAACAACAGGGGTGAACACTGAAGCTTTCTTT. Translating gives CASSLTTGVNTEAFF.

The chain joins TRBV27 to TRBJ2-1, with 11 bases that match TRBD2. The CDR3 is made up of 16 amino acids. Germline V gene lookup returns CDR1 MNHEY and CDR2 SMNVEV (reference sequence). J gave up 7 bases and V 5 bases, and 10 bases lay outside the gene matches. CDR3 nucleotides: TGTGCCAGCAGTCCGCTTAGCGGGGGGGGAATAAATGAGCAGTTCTTC. Amino acids: CASSPLSGGGINEQFF.

This chain links TRBV4-1 with TRBJ2-2; 12 bases are shared with TRBD2. Germline lookup yields CDR1 MGHRA and CDR2 YSYEKL. V was clipped by 0 bases and J by 5 bases; unmatched bases: 4. This CDR3 comprises 17 residues. The CDR3 loop reads CASSQEILAGGTGELFF. The CDR3 DNA reads TGCGCCAGCAGCCAAGAAATACTAGCGGGGGGTACCGGGGAGCTGTTTTTT.

This chain joins TRBV5-4 and TRBJ1-1; the match to TRBD1 covers 7 bases. This CDR3 has 13 amino acids. V lost 3 bases and J lost 5; bases outside the gene matches: 4. CDR1 and CDR2 from the germline V gene are SGHNT and YYREEE (reference sequence). CDR3 coding DNA: TGTGCCAGCAGCTCGACAGGGTCGACTGAAGCTTTCTTT. Protein sequence: CASSSTGSTEAFF.